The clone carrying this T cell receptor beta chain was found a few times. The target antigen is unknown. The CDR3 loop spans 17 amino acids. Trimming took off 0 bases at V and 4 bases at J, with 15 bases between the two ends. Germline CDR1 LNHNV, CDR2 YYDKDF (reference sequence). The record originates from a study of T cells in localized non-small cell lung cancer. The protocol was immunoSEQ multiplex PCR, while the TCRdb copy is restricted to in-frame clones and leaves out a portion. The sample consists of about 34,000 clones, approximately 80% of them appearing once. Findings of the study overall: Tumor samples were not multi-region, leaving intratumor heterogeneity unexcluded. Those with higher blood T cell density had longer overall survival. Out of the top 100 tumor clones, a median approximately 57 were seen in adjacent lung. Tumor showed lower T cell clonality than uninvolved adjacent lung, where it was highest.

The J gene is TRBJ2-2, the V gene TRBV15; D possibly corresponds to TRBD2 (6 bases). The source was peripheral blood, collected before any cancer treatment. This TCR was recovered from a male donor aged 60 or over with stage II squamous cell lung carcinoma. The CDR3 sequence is CATSRDIRLARTGELFF. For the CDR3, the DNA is TGTGCCACCAGCAGAGATATTAGGCTAGCGCGCACCGGGGAGCTGTTTTTT. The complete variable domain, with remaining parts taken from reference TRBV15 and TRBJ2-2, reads DAMVIQNPRYQVTQFGKPVTLSCSQTLNHNVMYWYQQKSSQAPKLLFHYYDKDFNNEADTPDNFQSRRPNTSFCFLDIRSPGLGDTAMYLCATSRDIRLARTGELFFGEGSRLTVL.